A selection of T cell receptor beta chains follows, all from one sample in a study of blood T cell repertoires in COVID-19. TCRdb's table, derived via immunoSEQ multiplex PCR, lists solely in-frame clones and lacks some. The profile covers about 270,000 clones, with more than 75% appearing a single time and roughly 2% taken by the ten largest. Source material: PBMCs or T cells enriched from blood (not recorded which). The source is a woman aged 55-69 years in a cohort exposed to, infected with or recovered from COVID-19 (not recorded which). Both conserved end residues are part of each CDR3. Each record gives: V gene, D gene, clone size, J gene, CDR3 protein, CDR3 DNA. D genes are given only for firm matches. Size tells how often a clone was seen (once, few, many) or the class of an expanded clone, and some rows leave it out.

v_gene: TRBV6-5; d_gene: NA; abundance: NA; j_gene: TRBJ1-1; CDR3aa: CASSRGGFEAFF; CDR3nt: TGTGCCAGCAGCCGGGGGGGGTTTGAAGCTTTCTTT
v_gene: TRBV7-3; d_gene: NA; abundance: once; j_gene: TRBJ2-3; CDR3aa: CASSLDTGTDTQYF; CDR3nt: TGTGCCAGCAGCTTAGACACGGGCACAGATACGCAGTATTTT
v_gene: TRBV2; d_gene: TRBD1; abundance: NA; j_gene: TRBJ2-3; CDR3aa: CASSGGQGATDTQYF; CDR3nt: TGTGCCAGCAGTGGTGGGCAGGGGGCTACAGATACGCAGTATTTT
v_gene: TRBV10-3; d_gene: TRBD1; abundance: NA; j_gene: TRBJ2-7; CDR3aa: CAIHPGQGTYEQYF; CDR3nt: TGTGCCATCCACCCAGGACAGGGGACCTACGAGCAGTACTTC
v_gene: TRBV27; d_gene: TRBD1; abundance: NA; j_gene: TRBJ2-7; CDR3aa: CASSSRQGVDEQYF; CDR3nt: TGTGCCAGCAGTTCTAGACAGGGGGTAGACGAGCAGTACTTC
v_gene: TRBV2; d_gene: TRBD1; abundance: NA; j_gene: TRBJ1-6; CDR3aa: CASRVTGGSPLHF; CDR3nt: TGTGCCAGCAGAGTGACAGGGGGTTCACCCCTCCACTTT
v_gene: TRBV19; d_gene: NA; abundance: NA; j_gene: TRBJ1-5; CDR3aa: CASSRGDGRANQPQHF; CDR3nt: TGTGCCAGTAGTAGGGGGGACGGCAGGGCCAATCAGCCCCAGCATTTT
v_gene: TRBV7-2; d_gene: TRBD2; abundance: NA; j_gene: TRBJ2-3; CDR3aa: CASSLSEITTSVTQYF; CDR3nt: TGTGCCAGCAGCTTATCCGAAATTACGACTAGCGTGACGCAGTATTTT
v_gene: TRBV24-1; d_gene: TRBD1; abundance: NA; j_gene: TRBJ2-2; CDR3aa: CATRGTANTGELFF; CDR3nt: TGTGCCACCAGGGGGACAGCGAACACCGGGGAGCTGTTTTTT
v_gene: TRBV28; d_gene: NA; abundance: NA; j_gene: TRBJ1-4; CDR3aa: CASSSPTRGGKTNEKLFF; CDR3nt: TGTGCCAGCAGTTCCCCCACGAGGGGGGGCAAGACTAATGAAAAACTGTTTTTT
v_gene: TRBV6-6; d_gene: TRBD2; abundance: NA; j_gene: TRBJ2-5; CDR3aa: CASSQPTSGQETQYF; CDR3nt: TGTGCCAGCAGCCAACCGACTAGCGGCCAAGAGACCCAGTACTTC
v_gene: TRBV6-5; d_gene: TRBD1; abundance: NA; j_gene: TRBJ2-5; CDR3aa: CASSPGQGGRETQYF; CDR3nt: TGTGCCAGCAGCCCCGGACAGGGGGGTCGGGAGACCCAGTACTTC
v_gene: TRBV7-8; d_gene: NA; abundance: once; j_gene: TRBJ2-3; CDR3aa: CASSLLGATDTQYF; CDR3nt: TGTGCCAGCAGCTTACTGGGGGCAACAGATACGCAGTATTTT
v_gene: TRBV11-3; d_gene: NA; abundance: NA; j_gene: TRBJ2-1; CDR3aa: CASSQGGLYNEQFF; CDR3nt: TGTGCCAGCAGCCAGGGTGGGCTCTACAATGAGCAGTTCTTC
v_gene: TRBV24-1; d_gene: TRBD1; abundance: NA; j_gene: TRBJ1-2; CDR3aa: CATSDPHRGNYGYTF; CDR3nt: TGTGCCACCAGTGACCCCCACAGGGGAAACTATGGCTACACCTTC
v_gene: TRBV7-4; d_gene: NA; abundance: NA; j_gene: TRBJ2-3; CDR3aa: CASSLPITSDTQYF; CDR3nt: TGTGCCAGCAGCTTACCCATTACTTCAGATACGCAGTATTTT
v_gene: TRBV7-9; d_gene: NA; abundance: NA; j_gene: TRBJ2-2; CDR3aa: CASSPERGRTNAGELFF; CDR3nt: TGTGCCAGCAGCCCCGAAAGGGGAAGGACTAACGCCGGGGAGCTGTTTTTT
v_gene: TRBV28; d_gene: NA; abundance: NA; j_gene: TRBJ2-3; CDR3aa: CASSLGGLTDMQYF; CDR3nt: TGTGCCAGCAGTTTAGGGGGACTGACAGATATGCAGTATTTT
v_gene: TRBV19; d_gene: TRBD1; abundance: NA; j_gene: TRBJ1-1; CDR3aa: CASSMWDRGLTEAFF; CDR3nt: TGTGCCAGTAGTATGTGGGACAGGGGGCTCACTGAAGCTTTCTTT
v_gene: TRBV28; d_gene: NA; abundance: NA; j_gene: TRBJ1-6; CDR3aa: CASMGGSNNSPLHF; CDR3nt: TGTGCCAGCATGGGAGGGTCCAATAATTCACCCCTCCACTTT
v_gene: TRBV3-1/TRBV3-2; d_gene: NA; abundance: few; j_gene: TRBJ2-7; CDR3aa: CASSPWDSRSYEQYF; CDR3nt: TGTGCCAGCAGCCCGTGGGACTCACGCTCCTACGAGCAGTACTTC
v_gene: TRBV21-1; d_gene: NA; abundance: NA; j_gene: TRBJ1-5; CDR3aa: CASSIRRGSQPQHF; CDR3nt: TGTGCCAGCAGCATTCGGCGGGGGAGTCAGCCCCAGCATTTT
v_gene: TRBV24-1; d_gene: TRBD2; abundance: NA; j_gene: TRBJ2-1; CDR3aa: CATSDYGDTAGGPRLFNEQFF; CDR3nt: TGTGCCACCAGTGACTATGGGGATACAGCGGGAGGGCCGAGGTTATTCAATGAGCAGTTCTTC
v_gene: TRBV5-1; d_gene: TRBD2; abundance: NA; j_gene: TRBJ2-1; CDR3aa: CASSPSGRRLNEQFF; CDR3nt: TGCGCCAGCAGCCCCAGCGGGAGAAGACTCAATGAGCAGTTCTTC
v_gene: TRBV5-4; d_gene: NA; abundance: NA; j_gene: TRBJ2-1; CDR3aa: CASSLAGTPEQFF; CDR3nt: TGTGCCAGCAGCTTGGCTGGGACTCCGGAGCAGTTCTTC
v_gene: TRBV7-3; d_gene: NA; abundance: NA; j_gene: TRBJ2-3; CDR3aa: CASSLTYRDTQYF; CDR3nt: TGTGCCAGCAGCTTAACGTACCGGGATACGCAGTATTTT
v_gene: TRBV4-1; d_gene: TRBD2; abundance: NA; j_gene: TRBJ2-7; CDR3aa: CASSQDLGLAGGSYEQYF; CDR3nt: TGCGCCAGCAGCCAAGATCTTGGGCTAGCGGGAGGCTCCTACGAGCAGTACTTC
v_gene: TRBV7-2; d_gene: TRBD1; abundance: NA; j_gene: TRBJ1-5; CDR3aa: CASSPGRTGQGGQPQHF; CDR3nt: TGTGCCAGCAGTCCTGGGCGGACTGGACAGGGCGGTCAGCCCCAGCATTTT
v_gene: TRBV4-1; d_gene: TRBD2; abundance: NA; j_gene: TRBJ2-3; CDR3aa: CASSQDSGTSGISTDTQYF; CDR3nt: TGCGCCAGCAGCCAAGATAGTGGAACTAGCGGGATTAGCACAGATACGCAGTATTTT
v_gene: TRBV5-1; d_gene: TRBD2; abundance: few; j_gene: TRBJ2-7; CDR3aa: CASSFSSGVAQEQYF; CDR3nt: TGCGCCAGCAGCTTCTCTAGCGGGGTGGCGCAGGAGCAGTACTTC